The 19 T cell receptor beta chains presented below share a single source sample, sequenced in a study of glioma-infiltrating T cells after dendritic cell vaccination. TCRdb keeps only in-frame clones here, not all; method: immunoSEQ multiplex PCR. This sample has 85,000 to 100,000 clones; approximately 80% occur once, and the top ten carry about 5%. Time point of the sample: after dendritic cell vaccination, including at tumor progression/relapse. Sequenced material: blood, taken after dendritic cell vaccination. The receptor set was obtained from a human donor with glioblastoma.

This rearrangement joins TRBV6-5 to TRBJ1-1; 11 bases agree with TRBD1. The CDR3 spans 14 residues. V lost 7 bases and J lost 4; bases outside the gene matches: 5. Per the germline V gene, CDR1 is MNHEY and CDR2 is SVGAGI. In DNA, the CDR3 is TGTGCCAGCACAGGGGGACAGGGGGTCACTGAAGCTTTCTTT. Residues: CASTGGQGVTEAFF.

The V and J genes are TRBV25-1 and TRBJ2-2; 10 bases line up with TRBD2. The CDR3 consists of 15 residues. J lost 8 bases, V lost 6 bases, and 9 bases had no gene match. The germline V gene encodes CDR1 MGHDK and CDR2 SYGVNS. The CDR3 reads CASRAGTSVPGELFF. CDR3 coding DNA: TGTGCCAGCAGAGCCGGGACTAGCGTCCCTGGGGAGCTGTTTTTT.

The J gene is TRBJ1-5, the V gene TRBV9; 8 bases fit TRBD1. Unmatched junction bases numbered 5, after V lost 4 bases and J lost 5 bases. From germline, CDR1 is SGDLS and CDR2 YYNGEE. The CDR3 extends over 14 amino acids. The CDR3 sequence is CASSRTGTDQPQHF. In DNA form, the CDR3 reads TGTGCCAGCAGCCGGACAGGGACCGATCAGCCCCAGCATTTT.

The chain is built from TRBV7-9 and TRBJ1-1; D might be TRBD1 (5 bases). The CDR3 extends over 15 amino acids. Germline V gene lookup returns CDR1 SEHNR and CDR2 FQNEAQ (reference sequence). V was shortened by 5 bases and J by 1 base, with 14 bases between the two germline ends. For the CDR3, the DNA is TGTGCCAGCAGCCAGGGTAATGGGGCGAACACTGAAGCTTTCTTT. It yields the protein CASSQGNGANTEAFF.

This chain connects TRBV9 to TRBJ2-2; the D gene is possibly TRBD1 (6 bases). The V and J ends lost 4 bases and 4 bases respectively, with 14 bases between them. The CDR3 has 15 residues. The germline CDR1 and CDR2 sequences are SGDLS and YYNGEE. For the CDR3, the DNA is TGTGCCAGCAGCCCAACAGGGAAAAGCACCGGGGAGCTGTTTTTT. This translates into CASSPTGKSTGELFF.

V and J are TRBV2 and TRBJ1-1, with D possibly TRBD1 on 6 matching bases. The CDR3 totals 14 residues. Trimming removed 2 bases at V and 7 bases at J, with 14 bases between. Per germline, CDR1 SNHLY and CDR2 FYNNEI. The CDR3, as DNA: TGTGCCAGCAGTGAAAGGGGGGGGCCTTATGAAGCTTTCTTT. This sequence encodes CASSERGGPYEAFF.

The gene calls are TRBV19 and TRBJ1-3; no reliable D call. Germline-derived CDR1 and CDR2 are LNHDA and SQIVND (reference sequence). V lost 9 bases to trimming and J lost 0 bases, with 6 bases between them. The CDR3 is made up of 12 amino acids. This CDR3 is CASLSSGNTIYF. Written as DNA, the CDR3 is TGTGCCAGCCTGAGCTCTGGAAACACCATATATTTT.

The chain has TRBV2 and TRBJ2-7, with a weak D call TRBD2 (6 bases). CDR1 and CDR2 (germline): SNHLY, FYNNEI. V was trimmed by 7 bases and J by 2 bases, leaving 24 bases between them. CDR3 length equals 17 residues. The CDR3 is CASKGPSEYQVTYEQYF. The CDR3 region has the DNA TGTGCCAGCAAGGGACCTAGCGAATATCAGGTCACCTACGAGCAGTACTTC.

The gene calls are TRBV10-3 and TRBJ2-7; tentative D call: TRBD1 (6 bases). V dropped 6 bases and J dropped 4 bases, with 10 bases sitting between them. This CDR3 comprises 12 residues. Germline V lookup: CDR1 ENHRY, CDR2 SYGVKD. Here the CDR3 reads CAISQGNYEQYF. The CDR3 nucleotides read TGTGCCATCAGCCAGGGGAATTACGAGCAGTACTTC.

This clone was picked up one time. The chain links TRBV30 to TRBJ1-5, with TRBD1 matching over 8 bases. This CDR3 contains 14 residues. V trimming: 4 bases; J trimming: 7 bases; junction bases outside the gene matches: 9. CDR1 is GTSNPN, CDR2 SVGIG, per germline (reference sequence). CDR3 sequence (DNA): TGTGCCTGGACCGACAGGGGAGGGTGGCAGCCCCAGCATTTT. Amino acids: CAWTDRGGWQPQHF.

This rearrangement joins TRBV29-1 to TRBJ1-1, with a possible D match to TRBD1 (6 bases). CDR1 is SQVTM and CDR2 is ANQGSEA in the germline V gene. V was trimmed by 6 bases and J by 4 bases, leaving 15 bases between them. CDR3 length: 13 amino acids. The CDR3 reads CSVSNRVGTEAFF. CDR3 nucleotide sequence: TGCAGCGTGAGCAACAGGGTTGGCACTGAAGCTTTCTTT.

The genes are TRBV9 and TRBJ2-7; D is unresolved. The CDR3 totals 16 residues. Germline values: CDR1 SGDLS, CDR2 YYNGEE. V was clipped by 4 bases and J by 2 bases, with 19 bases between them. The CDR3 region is CASSPSRRTPPYEQYF. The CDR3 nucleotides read TGTGCCAGCAGCCCCTCGAGGAGAACTCCCCCCTACGAGCAGTACTTC.

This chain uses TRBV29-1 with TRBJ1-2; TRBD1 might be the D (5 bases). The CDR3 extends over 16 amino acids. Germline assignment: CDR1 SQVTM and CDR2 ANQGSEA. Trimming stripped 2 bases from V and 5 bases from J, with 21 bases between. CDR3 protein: CSVEKWGSGSRYGYTF. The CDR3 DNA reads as TGCAGCGTTGAAAAATGGGGGTCCGGGAGTAGGTATGGCTACACCTTC.

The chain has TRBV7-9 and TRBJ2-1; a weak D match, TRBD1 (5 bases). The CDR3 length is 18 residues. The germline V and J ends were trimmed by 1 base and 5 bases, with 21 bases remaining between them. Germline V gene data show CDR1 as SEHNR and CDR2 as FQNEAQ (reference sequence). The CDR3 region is CASSLEGVPLSTHNEQFF. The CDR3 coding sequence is TGTGCCAGCAGCTTAGAAGGGGTCCCACTATCAACTCACAATGAGCAGTTCTTC.

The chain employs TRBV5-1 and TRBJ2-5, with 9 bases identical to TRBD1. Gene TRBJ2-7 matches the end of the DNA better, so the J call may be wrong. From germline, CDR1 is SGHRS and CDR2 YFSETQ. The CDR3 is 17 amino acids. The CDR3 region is CASSFVTGTGSSYEQYF. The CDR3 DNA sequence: TGCGCCAGCAGCTTCGTCACCGGGACAGGGAGCTCCTACGAGCAGTACTTC.

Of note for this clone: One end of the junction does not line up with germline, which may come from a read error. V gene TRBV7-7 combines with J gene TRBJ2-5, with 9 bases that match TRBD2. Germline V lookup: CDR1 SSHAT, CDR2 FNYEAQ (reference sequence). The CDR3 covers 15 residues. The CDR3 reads CASSPVAGVRETQYF. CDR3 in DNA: TGTGCTAGCAGCCCAGTAGCGGGGGTGAGGGAGACCCAGTACTTC.

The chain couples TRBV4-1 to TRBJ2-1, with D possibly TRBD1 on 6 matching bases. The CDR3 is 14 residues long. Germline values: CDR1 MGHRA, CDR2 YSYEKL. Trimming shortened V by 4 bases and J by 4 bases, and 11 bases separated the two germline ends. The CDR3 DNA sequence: TGCGCCAGCAGCCTCCAGACAGGATACAATGAGCAGTTCTTC. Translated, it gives CASSLQTGYNEQFF.

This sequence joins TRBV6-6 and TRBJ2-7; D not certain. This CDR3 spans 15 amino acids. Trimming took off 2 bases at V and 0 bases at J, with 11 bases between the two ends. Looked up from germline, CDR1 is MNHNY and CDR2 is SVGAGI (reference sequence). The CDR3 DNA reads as TGTGCCAGCAGTTACCCAGACATTAGCTCCTACGAGCAGTACTTC. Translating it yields CASSYPDISSYEQYF.

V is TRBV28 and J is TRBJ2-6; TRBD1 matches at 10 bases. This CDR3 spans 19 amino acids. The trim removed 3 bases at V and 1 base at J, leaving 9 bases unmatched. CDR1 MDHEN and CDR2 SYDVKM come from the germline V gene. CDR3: CASSFWDRGVRSGANVLTF. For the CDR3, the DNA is TGTGCCAGCAGTTTTTGGGACAGGGGCGTACGATCTGGGGCCAACGTCCTGACTTTC.